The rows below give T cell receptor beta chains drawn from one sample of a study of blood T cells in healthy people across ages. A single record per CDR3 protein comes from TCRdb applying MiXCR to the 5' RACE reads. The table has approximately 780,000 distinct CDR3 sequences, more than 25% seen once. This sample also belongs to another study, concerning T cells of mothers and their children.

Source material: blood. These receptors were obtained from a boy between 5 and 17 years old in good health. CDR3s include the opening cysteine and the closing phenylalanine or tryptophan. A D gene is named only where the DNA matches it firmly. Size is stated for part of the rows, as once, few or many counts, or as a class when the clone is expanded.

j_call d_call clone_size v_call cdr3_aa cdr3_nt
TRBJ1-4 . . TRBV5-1 CASSLEWGRREKLFF TGCGCCAGCAGCTTGGAGTGGGGGAGGAGGGAAAAACTGTTTTTT
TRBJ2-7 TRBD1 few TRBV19 CASNSGTDYEQYF TGTGCCAGCAATTCCGGGACAGACTACGAGCAGTACTTC
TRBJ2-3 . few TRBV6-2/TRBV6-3 CASSQNEHTDTQYF TGTGCCAGCAGTCAAAATGAACACACAGATACGCAGTATTTT
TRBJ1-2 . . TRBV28 CASSHVGYTF TGTGCCAGCAGCCACGTTGGCTACACCTTC
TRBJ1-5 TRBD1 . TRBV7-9 CASSLSGTGFGQPQHF TGTGCCAGCAGCCTTTCCGGGACAGGCTTCGGACAGCCCCAGCATTTT
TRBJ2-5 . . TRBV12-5 CASGFGHSIQETQYF TGTGCTAGTGGGTTTGGACACTCAATCCAAGAGACCCAGTACTTC
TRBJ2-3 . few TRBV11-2 CASSLGAHTDTQYF TGTGCCAGCAGCTTAGGGGCGCACACAGATACGCAGTATTTT
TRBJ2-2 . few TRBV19 CASQGGFGELFF TGTGCCAGCCAAGGGGGTTTCGGGGAGCTGTTTTTT
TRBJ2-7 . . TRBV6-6 CASSYFRGTYEQYF TGTGCCAGCAGTTACTTCAGGGGCACCTACGAGCAGTACTTC
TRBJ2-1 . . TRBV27 CASPQERACDEQFF TGTGCCAGCCCCCAAGAGCGGGCGTGCGATGAGCAGTTCTTC
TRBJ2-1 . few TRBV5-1 CASSPGLAVYNEQFF TGCGCCAGCAGCCCTGGCCTGGCGGTCTACAATGAGCAGTTCTTC
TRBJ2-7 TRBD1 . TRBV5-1 CASSASGTGRYEQYF TGCGCCAGCAGCGCTTCCGGGACAGGGCGGTACGAGCAGTACTTC
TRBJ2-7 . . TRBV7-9 CASSLVGRVHEQYF TGTGCCAGCAGCTTAGTAGGCAGGGTCCACGAGCAGTACTTC
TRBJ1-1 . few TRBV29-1 CSVEERANTEAFF TGCAGCGTTGAAGAACGGGCGAACACTGAAGCTTTCTTT